The source of this T cell receptor (beta chain) is a study of T-cell reconstitution after alpha-beta-depleted transplantation in children. CDR1 and CDR2 from the germline V gene are SQVTM and ANQGSEA. V lost 4 bases, J lost 2 bases, and 8 bases lay in between. The CDR3 covers 12 residues. Unique molecular identifiers were used to barcode this TCRbeta library. One entry per CDR3 protein, called by TCRdb with MiXCR from the PCR reads. The table includes around 480,000 distinct CDR3 sequences, less than 35% detected once. This rearrangement joins TRBV29-1 to TRBJ2-5; no definite D call. This receptor was taken from a human donor who donated a stem cell graft to a child with aplastic anemia. Sequenced material: PBMCs from the stem cell graft donor, taken from the stem cell graft. CDR3 sequence: CSVGGRQETQYF. CDR3 nucleotides: TGCAGCGTTGGGGGTAGACAAGAGACCCAGTACTTC.